The 29 T cell receptor beta chains below come from one sample, sequenced in a study of T cell changes during pregnancy in multiple sclerosis. Sequenced by immunoSEQ multiplex PCR; TCRdb stores in-frame clones only, minus some. The table lists some 64,000 clones, 75% to 95% of them singletons. The sequences come from peripheral blood, collected in the first trimester of pregnancy. Receptors originate from a female donor with multiple sclerosis, enrolled in a pregnancy study.

The chain employs TRBV6-1 and TRBJ2-5, with D perhaps TRBD1 (6 bases). Germline assignment: CDR1 MNHNS and CDR2 SASEGT. V lost 6 bases and J lost 5, with 16 bases in between. The CDR3 is 14 residues long. CDR3 loop: CASRGTGTWETQYF. The CDR3 coding sequence is TGTGCCAGCAGGGGAACCGGGACATGGGAGACCCAGTACTTC.

The table lists this clone with a few counts. The chain recombines TRBV6-4 with TRBJ2-3, with D perhaps matching TRBD2 (5 bases). Germline CDR1 and CDR2: MRHNA and SNTAGT. With 2 bases removed from V and 3 bases from J, the gap between germline ends came to 9 bases. The CDR3 totals 14 residues. Here the CDR3 DNA reads TGTGCCAGCAGTGACGGCGGGCCTACAGATACGCAGTATTTT. This gives the protein CASSDGGPTDTQYF.

The chain has TRBV5-4 and TRBJ1-1; 8 bases fit TRBD1. The germline V gene encodes CDR1 SGHNT and CDR2 YYREEE (reference sequence). V was clipped by 0 bases and J by 4 bases; unmatched bases: 8. This CDR3 contains 16 residues. The CDR3 region has the DNA TGTGCCAGCAGCTTGGAGGCGCGGACAGGGCCCACTGAAGCTTTCTTT. Encoded protein: CASSLEARTGPTEAFF.

This chain uses TRBV7-9 with TRBJ1-5; 7 positions match TRBD1. This CDR3 is built from 15 residues. Germline V gives CDR1 SEHNR, CDR2 FQNEAQ (reference sequence). The J segment lost 7 bases and the V segment lost 5 bases, leaving 11 bases of the junction unmatched. The chain's CDR3 is CASSRGLGVEQPQHF. The CDR3 DNA follows: TGTGCCAGCAGCAGGGGGCTAGGGGTCGAACAGCCCCAGCATTTT.

This rearrangement joins TRBV5-6 to TRBJ2-7; TRBD1 is a possible D gene (5 bases). V shed 0 bases and J shed 6 bases, with 10 bases lying between them. The germline CDR1 and CDR2 sequences are SGHDT and YYEEEE. This CDR3 comprises 13 residues. CDR3 bases: TGTGCCAGCAGCTTGGGGGGCCTTCGCGAGCAGTACTTC. It is translated as CASSLGGLREQYF.

The chain recombines TRBV30 with TRBJ1-2, with 9 bases aligning to TRBD1. The V gene's germline CDR1 is GTSNPN and CDR2 SVGIG (reference sequence). This CDR3 region has 13 residues. J gave up 3 bases and V 8 bases, and 7 bases lay outside the gene matches. In DNA, the CDR3 is TGTGCCCTCACAGGGGGCCAGGACTATGGCTACACCTTC. It is translated as CALTGGQDYGYTF. The whole variable domain, remainder taken from reference TRBV30 and TRBJ1-2, is SQTIHQWPATLVQPVGSPLSLECTVEGTSNPNLYWYRQAAGRGLQLLFYSVGIGQISSEVPQNLSASRPQDRQFILSSKKLLLSDSGFYLCALTGGQDYGYTFGSGTRLTVV.

V is TRBV5-1 and J is TRBJ1-6; TRBD1 matches at 7 bases. Germline V lookup: CDR1 SGHRS, CDR2 YFSETQ. This CDR3 spans 14 amino acids. V was clipped by 4 bases and J by 9 bases; unmatched bases: 7. CDR3 DNA: TGCGCCAGCAGCCCCGGGACAGTGGGTTCACCCCTCCACTTT. This sequence encodes CASSPGTVGSPLHF.

This chain uses TRBV5-1 with TRBJ1-1; perhaps TRBD1 as D (5 bases). The germline V gene encodes CDR1 SGHRS and CDR2 YFSETQ. V lost 0 bases, J lost 5 bases, and 17 bases lay in between. This CDR3 region has 16 residues. CDR3 sequence: CASSLDQGAGNTEAFF. The CDR3 nucleotides read TGCGCCAGCAGCTTGGACCAGGGCGCGGGAAATACTGAAGCTTTCTTT.

This clone appeared a single time. The V and J genes are TRBV30 and TRBJ1-2, with D maybe TRBD1 (5 bases). Trimming removed 0 bases at V and 5 bases at J, with 13 bases between. Per germline, CDR1 GTSNPN and CDR2 SVGIG (reference sequence). The CDR3 is 14 amino acids. The CDR3 here is CAWSVQLGTYGYTF. In DNA form, the CDR3 reads TGTGCCTGGAGTGTACAATTGGGGACTTATGGCTACACCTTC.

Only one count was recorded for this clone. CDR3 nucleotide sequence: TGTGCCTGGAACCAGGGGAACACTGAAGCTTTCTTT. This translates into CAWNQGNTEAFF. This chain joins TRBV30 and TRBJ1-1; perhaps TRBD1 as D (5 bases). The germline V gene encodes CDR1 GTSNPN and CDR2 SVGIG (reference sequence). The CDR3 runs 12 residues. V lost 4 bases and J 1 base, leaving 7 bases between the germline ends.

The chain links TRBV27 to TRBJ1-1, with TRBD1 matching 11 bases. The CDR3 sequence is 17 residues long. V was pared by 5 bases and J by 5 bases, with 13 bases of the junction left unmatched. In germline, CDR1 is MNHEY, CDR2 SMNVEV (reference sequence). CDR3 region: CASSLYRDRGYPTEAFF. Here the CDR3 DNA reads TGTGCCAGCAGTCTTTACCGGGACAGGGGGTATCCGACTGAAGCTTTCTTT.

The V and J genes are TRBV9 and TRBJ2-5; 7 nucleotides align to TRBD2. This CDR3 is built from 14 residues. CDR1 and CDR2 from the germline V gene are SGDLS and YYNGEE. V was pared by 0 bases and J by 3 bases, with 2 bases of the junction left unmatched. The CDR3 DNA follows: TGTGCCAGCAGCGTAGCTGGGAGGGAAGAGACCCAGTACTTC. Translation gives CASSVAGREETQYF.

The genes are TRBV27 and TRBJ1-1; TRBD1 aligns across 12 bases. The germline gives CDR1 MNHEY, CDR2 SMNVEV (reference sequence). The CDR3 loop spans 16 amino acids. V trimming: 5 bases; J trimming: 0 bases; junction bases outside the gene matches: 4. CDR3 DNA sequence: TGTGCCAGCAGTGAAGGGACAGGGGGCATGAACACTGAAGCTTTCTTT. Encoded protein: CASSEGTGGMNTEAFF.

This sequence joins TRBV6-6 and TRBJ2-1, with D tentatively TRBD2 (6 bases). The CDR3 extends over 15 amino acids. Germline loops: CDR1 MNHNY, CDR2 SVGAGI (reference sequence). The ends were cut back, 4 bases at V and 0 bases at J, with 10 bases in the middle. The CDR3 bases are TGTGCCAGCAGTTTAGCGGATCACTCCTACAATGAGCAGTTCTTC. Its translation: CASSLADHSYNEQFF.

The chain uses TRBV5-1 and TRBJ2-3; 11 nucleotides align to TRBD2. This CDR3 has 17 amino acids. V lost 0 bases to trimming and J lost 2 bases; unmatched junction nucleotides: 5. CDR1 SGHRS and CDR2 YFSETQ come from the germline V gene. The CDR3, as DNA: TGCGCCAGCAGCTTGGGAGGGACTAGCGGATACACAGATACGCAGTATTTT. It specifies CASSLGGTSGYTDTQYF.

This clone was found a few times. V gene TRBV2 combines with J gene TRBJ2-7; D is undetermined. The CDR3 consists of 11 residues. Per the germline V gene, CDR1 is SNHLY and CDR2 is FYNNEI. V shed 3 bases and J shed 4 bases, with 4 bases lying between them. As DNA, the CDR3 is TGTGCCAGCAGTGATGAGTACGAGCAGTACTTC. This gives the protein CASSDEYEQYF.

This chain links TRBV11-2 with TRBJ2-7, with TRBD1 as a possible D gene (7 bases). CDR1 SGHAT and CDR2 FQNNGV come from the germline V gene. Trimming shortened V by 3 bases and J by 7 bases, and 19 bases separated the two germline ends. The CDR3 sequence is 15 residues long. The CDR3 DNA is TGTGCCAGCAGCTTTTCTCGTGACAGGGCGGGGGAGCAGTACTTC. Translation: CASSFSRDRAGEQYF.

V is TRBV18 and J is TRBJ1-2, with D uncertain. Germline V gene sequence: CDR1 KGHSH, CDR2 LQKENI. This CDR3 contains 14 residues. V dropped 3 bases and J dropped 4 bases, with 12 bases sitting between them. CDR3 nucleotides: TGTGCCAGCTCACCTCAAGACGGACTCTATGGCTACACCTTC. Protein product: CASSPQDGLYGYTF.

This clone has only one observation. The chain combines TRBV5-1 with TRBJ2-2, with 8 bases matching TRBD1. From germline, CDR1 is SGHRS and CDR2 YFSETQ. CDR3 length: 14 amino acids. Unmatched junction bases numbered 3, after V lost 4 bases and J lost 4 bases. The CDR3 nucleotides read TGCGCCAGCAGCCCGACAGGGGTCACCGGGGAGCTGTTTTTT. Translation gives CASSPTGVTGELFF.

The chain employs TRBV10-1 and TRBJ1-4, with D possibly TRBD1 on 5 matching bases. The CDR3 has 12 amino acids. V was pared by 6 bases and J by 7 bases, with 9 bases between. Germline CDR1 and CDR2: WNHNN and SYGVQD (reference sequence). CDR3 amino acids: CASSQGVEKLFF. The CDR3 bases are TGCGCCAGCAGCCAGGGTGTTGAAAAACTGTTTTTT.

This clone was detected only once. The V gene is TRBV27, the J gene TRBJ2-5, with 8 positions matching TRBD1. V gave up 7 bases and J gave up 0 bases; unmatched junction bases: 7. The length of the CDR3 is 15 residues. The germline gives CDR1 MNHEY, CDR2 SMNVEV (reference sequence). CDR3 in DNA: TGTGCCAGCACCCGGACAGGGCTGTACCAAGAGACCCAGTACTTC. It translates to CASTRTGLYQETQYF.

The chain is built from TRBV4-2 and TRBJ1-1; TRBD1 agrees at 7 bases. Germline CDR1 and CDR2: LGHNA and YNFKEQ. There are 13 residues in the CDR3. V shed 1 base and J 8 bases; nucleotides not matched to a gene: 4. DNA of the CDR3: TGTGCCAGCAGCCAAGTTAGGGGGCGGGAAGCTTTCTTT. It is translated as CASSQVRGREAFF.

V usage is TRBV6-5 and J usage is TRBJ2-7; 8 positions match TRBD2. CDR3 size: 14 residues. Trimming cost V 6 bases and J 0 bases; bases outside gene matches: 4. Germline V gene data show CDR1 as MNHEY and CDR2 as SVGAGI. CDR3 region: CASSPGGSSYEQYF. CDR3 DNA sequence: TGTGCCAGCAGCCCGGGGGGGAGCTCCTACGAGCAGTACTTC.

The chain recombines TRBV4-2 with TRBJ1-1; D uncertain. This CDR3 comprises 13 residues. Germline V gene data show CDR1 as LGHNA and CDR2 as YNFKEQ. The V gene lost 1 base and the J gene lost 6 bases, with 9 bases spanning the gap. Here the CDR3 reads CASSQVRRAEAFF. Written as DNA, the CDR3 is TGTGCCAGCAGCCAAGTTAGGAGGGCTGAAGCTTTCTTT.

The rearrangement joins TRBV2 to TRBJ2-7, with 10 bases aligning to TRBD1. The CDR3 has 13 amino acids. Germline V lookup: CDR1 SNHLY, CDR2 FYNNEI. After removal of 8 bases from V and 2 bases from J, the junction contained 3 bases not matched to a gene. The DNA for the CDR3 is TGTGCCAGCGGGGGGACAGGGGCCTACGAGCAGTACTTC. As protein: CASGGTGAYEQYF. Combining the CDR3 with reference TRBV2 and TRBJ2-7 gives the whole variable domain EPEVTQTPSHQVTQMGQEVILRCVPISNHLYFYWYRQILGQKVEFLVSFYNNEISEKSEIFDDQFSVERPDGSNFTLKIRSTKLEDSAMYFCASGGTGAYEQYFGPGTRLTVT.

The genes are TRBV10-3 and TRBJ2-7, with a tentative D call TRBD2 (6 bases). The CDR3 totals 18 residues. Germline CDR1 ENHRY, CDR2 SYGVKD. The ends were cut back, 3 bases at V and 2 bases at J, with 23 bases in the middle. CDR3 protein: CAISDLGGTSLLTYEQYF. The CDR3 DNA reads as TGTGCCATCAGTGATTTAGGCGGGACTTCCCTCTTGACCTACGAGCAGTACTTC.

The chain joins TRBV11-2 to TRBJ2-7; 14 nucleotides match TRBD2. V shed 2 bases and J 1 base; nucleotides not matched to a gene: 4. This CDR3 contains 17 residues. CDR1 and CDR2 from the germline V gene are SGHAT and FQNNGV. The CDR3 nucleotides read TGTGCCAGCAGCTTAAGGACTAGCGGGGGGCCATCCTACGAGCAGTACTTC. This encodes CASSLRTSGGPSYEQYF.

The V and J genes are TRBV28 and TRBJ2-7, with 7 bases fitting TRBD2. Trimming cost V 3 bases and J 3 bases; bases outside gene matches: 2. The CDR3 consists of 13 residues. CDR1 is MDHEN, CDR2 SYDVKM, per germline. This CDR3 is CASSLGGNYEQYF. CDR3 bases: TGTGCCAGCAGTTTGGGGGGGAACTACGAGCAGTACTTC.

The chain uses TRBV28 and TRBJ1-1; 7 bases agree with TRBD1. V shed 5 bases and J 4 bases; nucleotides not matched to a gene: 13. Germline values: CDR1 MDHEN, CDR2 SYDVKM. CDR3 length equals 16 residues. The CDR3 nucleotides read TGTGCCAGCAGTCTCCGACAGGGATGGATAGTCACTGAAGCTTTCTTT. It codes for CASSLRQGWIVTEAFF.